Listed here is a single TCR beta chain. Authors' data handling: The authors estimated nucleated cell counts from reference gene primer amplification. TCRdb keeps only in-frame clones here, not all; method: immunoSEQ multiplex PCR. The V and J calls and clone size are taken from that table; D and trimming were inferred from the DNA. The repertoire holds approximately 65,000 clones, with 85% to 95% as singletons. The data belong to a study of blood T cell repertoires in COVID-19. Whole-study context: Some COVID-19 samples were acute and others convalescent; all came from the United States, Italy and Spain.

V trimming: 4 bases; J trimming: 5 bases; junction bases outside the gene matches: 4. Germline V gene lookup returns CDR1 SGHNT and CDR2 YYREEE (reference sequence). CDR3 length equals 14 residues. The chain combines TRBV5-4 with TRBJ2-1; 9 positions match TRBD2. This receptor was identified in a man aged 70 or older with active COVID-19. The source material was peripheral blood. The CDR3 spells CASSPGLADNEQFF. The CDR3 DNA sequence: TGTGCCAGCAGCCCGGGACTAGCTGACAATGAGCAGTTCTTC.